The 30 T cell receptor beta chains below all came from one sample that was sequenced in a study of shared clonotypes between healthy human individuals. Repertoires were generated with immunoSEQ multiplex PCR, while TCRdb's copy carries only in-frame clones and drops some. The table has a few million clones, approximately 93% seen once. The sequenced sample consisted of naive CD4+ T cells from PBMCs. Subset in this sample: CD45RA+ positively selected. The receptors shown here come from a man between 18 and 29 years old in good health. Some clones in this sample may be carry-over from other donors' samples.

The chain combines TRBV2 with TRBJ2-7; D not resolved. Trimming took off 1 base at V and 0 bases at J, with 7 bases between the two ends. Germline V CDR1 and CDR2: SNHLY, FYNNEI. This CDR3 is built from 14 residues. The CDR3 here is CASSEGITSYEQYF. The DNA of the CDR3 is TGTGCCAGCAGTGAAGGCATTACCTCCTACGAGCAGTACTTC.

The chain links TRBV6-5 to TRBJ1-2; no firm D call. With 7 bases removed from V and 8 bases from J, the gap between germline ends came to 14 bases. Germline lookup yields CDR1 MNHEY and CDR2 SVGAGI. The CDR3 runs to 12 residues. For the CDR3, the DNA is TGTGCCAGCAACCGACCGTGGGGAGGCTACACCTTC. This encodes CASNRPWGGYTF.

Here the CDR3 reads CASSRGQGSETLFF. For the CDR3, the DNA is TGTGCCAGCTCACGGGGACAGGGATCGGAGACACTGTTTTTT. J is TRBJ1-4 and V is TRBV18; TRBD1 matches 9 bases. Unmatched junction bases numbered 10, after V lost 4 bases and J lost 13 bases. The CDR3 runs to 14 residues. CDR1 KGHSH and CDR2 LQKENI come from the germline V gene.

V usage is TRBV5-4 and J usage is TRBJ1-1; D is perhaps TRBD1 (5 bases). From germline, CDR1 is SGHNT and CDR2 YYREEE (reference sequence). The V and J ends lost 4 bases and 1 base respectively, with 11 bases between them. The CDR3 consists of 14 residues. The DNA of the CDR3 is TGTGCCAGCAGCGAAGGGGTTCGGAACACTGAAGCTTTCTTT. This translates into CASSEGVRNTEAFF. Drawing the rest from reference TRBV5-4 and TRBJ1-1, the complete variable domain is ETGVTQSPTHLIKTRGQQVTLRCSSQSGHNTVSWYQQALGQGPQFIFQYYREEENGRGNFPPRFSGLQFPNYSSELNVNALELDDSALYLCASSEGVRNTEAFFGQGTRLTVV.

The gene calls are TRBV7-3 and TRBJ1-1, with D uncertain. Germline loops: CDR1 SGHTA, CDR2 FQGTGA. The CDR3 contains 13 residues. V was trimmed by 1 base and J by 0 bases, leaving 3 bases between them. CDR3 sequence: CASSLMLNTEAFF. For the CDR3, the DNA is TGTGCCAGCAGCTTAATGCTGAACACTGAAGCTTTCTTT.

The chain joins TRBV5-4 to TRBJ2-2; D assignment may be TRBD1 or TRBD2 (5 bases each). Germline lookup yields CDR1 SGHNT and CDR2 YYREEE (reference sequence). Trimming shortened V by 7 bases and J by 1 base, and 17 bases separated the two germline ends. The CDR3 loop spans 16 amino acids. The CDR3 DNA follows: TGTGCCAGCCTAAGGGACCAGGCGGGGAACACCGGGGAGCTGTTTTTT. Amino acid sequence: CASLRDQAGNTGELFF.

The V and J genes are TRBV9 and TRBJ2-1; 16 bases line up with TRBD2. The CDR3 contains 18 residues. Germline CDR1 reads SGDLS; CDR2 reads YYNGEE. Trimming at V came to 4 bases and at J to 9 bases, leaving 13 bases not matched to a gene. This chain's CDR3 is CASSPLPGLAGGYGEQFF. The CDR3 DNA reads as TGTGCCAGCAGCCCGCTACCGGGACTAGCGGGAGGGTACGGTGAGCAGTTCTTC.

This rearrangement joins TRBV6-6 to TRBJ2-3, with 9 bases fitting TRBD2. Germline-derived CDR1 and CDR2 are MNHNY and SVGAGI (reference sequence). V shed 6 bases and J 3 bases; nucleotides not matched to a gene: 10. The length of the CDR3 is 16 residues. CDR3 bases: TGTGCCAGCAGGACCCATAGCGGGAGTGGAACAGATACGCAGTATTTT. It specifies CASRTHSGSGTDTQYF.

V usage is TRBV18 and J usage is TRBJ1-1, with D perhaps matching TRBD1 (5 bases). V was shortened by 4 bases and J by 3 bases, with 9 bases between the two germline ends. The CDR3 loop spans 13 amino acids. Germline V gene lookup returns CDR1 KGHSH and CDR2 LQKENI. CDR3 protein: CASSRDLDTEAFF. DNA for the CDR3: TGTGCCAGCTCACGGGACTTAGACACTGAAGCTTTCTTT. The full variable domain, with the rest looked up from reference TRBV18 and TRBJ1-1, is NAGVMQNPRHLVRRRGQEARLRCSPMKGHSHVYWYRQLPEEGLKFMVYLQKENIIDESGMPKERFSAEFPKEGPSILRIQQVVRGDSAAYFCASSRDLDTEAFFGQGTRLTVV.

CDR3 protein: CAWSPTKISGSTTQYF. DNA for the CDR3: TGTGCCTGGAGTCCCACTAAGATTAGCGGGAGTACCACGCAGTATTTT. V gene TRBV30 combines with J gene TRBJ2-3, with 9 nucleotides matching TRBD2. CDR3 length equals 16 residues. V gave up 2 bases and J gave up 9 bases; unmatched junction bases: 15. Germline V gene sequence: CDR1 GTSNPN, CDR2 SVGIG (reference sequence).

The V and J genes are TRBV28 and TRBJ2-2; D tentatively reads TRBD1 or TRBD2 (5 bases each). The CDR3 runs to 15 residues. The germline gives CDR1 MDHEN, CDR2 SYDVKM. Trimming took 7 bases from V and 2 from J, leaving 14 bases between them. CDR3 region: CASIGWDGNTGELFF. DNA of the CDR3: TGTGCCAGCATCGGTTGGGACGGAAACACCGGGGAGCTGTTTTTT.

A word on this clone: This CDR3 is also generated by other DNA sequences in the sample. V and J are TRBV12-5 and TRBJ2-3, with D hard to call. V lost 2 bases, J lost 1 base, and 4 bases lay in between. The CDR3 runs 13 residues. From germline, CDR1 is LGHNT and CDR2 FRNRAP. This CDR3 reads CASGLTGTDTQYF. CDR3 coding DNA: TGTGCTAGTGGTTTGACGGGCACAGATACGCAGTATTTT.

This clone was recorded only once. The CDR3 DNA reads as TGCGCCAGCAGCCAAGTCACTGGGACCGGGACGGGCCAAGAGACCCAGTACTTC. The encoded protein is CASSQVTGTGTGQETQYF. The chain uses TRBV4-1 and TRBJ2-5; tentatively, D is TRBD1 or TRBD2 (5 bases each). Germline CDR1 is MGHRA and CDR2 is YSYEKL. Trimming stripped 1 base from V and 1 base from J, with 19 bases between. The CDR3 contains 18 residues.

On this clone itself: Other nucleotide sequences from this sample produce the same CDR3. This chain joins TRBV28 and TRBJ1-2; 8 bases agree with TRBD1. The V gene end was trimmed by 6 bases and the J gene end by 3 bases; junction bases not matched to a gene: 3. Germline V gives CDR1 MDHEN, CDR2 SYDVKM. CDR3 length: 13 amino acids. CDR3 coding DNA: TGTGCCAGCAGACTGACAGGGGACTATGGCTACACCTTC. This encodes CASRLTGDYGYTF.

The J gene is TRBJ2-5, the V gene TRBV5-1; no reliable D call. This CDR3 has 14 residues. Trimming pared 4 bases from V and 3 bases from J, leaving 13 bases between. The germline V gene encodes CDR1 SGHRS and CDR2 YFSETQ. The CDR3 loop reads CASSAGPPEETQYF. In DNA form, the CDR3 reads TGCGCCAGCAGCGCCGGACCCCCAGAAGAGACCCAGTACTTC.

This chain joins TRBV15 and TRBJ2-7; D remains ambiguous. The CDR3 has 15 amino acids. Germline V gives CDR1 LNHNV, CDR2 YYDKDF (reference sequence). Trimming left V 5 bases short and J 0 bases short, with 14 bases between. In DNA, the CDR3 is TGTGCCACCAGCCACTCGCCGGTTAGCTCCTACGAGCAGTACTTC. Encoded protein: CATSHSPVSSYEQYF. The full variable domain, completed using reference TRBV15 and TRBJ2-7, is DAMVIQNPRYQVTQFGKPVTLSCSQTLNHNVMYWYQQKSSQAPKLLFHYYDKDFNNEADTPDNFQSRRPNTSFCFLDIRSPGLGDTAMYLCATSHSPVSSYEQYFGPGTRLTVT.

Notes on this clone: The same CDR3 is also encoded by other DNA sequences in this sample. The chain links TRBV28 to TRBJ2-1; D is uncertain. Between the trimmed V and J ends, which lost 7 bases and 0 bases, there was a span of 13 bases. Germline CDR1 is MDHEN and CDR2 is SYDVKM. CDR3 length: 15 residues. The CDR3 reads CASMSHGSSYNEQFF. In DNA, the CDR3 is TGTGCCAGCATGAGTCACGGAAGCTCCTACAATGAGCAGTTCTTC.

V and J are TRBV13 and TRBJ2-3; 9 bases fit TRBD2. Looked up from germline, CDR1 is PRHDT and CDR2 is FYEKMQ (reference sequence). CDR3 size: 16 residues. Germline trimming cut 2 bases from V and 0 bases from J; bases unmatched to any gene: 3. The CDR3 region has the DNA TGTGCCAGCAGCTTAAGGCTAGCGGGAAGCACAGATACGCAGTATTTT. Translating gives CASSLRLAGSTDTQYF.

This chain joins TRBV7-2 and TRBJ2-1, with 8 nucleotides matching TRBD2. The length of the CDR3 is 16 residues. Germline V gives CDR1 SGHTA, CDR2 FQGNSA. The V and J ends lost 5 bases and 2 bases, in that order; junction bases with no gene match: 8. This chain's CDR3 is CASSPSGTRTYNEQFF. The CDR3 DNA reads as TGTGCCAGCAGCCCCAGCGGGACTAGAACCTACAATGAGCAGTTCTTC.

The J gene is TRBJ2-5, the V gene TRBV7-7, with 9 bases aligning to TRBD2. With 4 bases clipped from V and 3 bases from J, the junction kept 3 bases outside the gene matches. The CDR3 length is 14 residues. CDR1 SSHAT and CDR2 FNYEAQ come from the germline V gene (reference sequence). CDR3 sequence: CASSSGTSKETQYF. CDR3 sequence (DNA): TGTGCCAGCAGCTCGGGGACTAGCAAAGAGACCCAGTACTTC.

The CDR3 reads CASSAGQGVPEAFF. For the CDR3, the DNA is TGCGCCAGCAGCGCAGGACAGGGAGTGCCTGAAGCTTTCTTT. The chain has TRBV5-1 and TRBJ1-1, with TRBD1 matching 8 bases. The CDR3 is made up of 14 amino acids. Per germline, CDR1 SGHRS and CDR2 YFSETQ. The junction had 8 bases not matched to a gene; V was cut back by 4 bases and J by 6 bases. The entire variable domain, with the rest obtained from reference TRBV5-1 and TRBJ1-1, is as follows: KAGVTQTPRYLIKTRGQQVTLSCSPISGHRSVSWYQQTPGQGLQFLFEYFSETQRNKGNFPGRFSGRQFSNSRSEMNVSTLELGDSALYLCASSAGQGVPEAFFGQGTRLTVV.

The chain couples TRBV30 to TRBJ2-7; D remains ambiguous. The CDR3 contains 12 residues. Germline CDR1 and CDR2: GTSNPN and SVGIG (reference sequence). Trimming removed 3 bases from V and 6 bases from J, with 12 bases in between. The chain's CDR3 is CAWRAYESEQYF. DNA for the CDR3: TGTGCCTGGAGGGCATATGAGTCCGAGCAGTACTTC.

The CDR3 here is CASSLGGVGETQYF. The CDR3 DNA sequence: TGTGCCAGCAGCTTAGGCGGGGTAGGAGAGACCCAGTACTTC. This chain joins TRBV7-7 and TRBJ2-5; possibly TRBD2 for D (6 bases). The CDR3 consists of 14 residues. The germline CDR1 and CDR2 sequences are SSHAT and FNYEAQ (reference sequence). V lost 1 base, J lost 4 bases, and 10 bases lay in between.

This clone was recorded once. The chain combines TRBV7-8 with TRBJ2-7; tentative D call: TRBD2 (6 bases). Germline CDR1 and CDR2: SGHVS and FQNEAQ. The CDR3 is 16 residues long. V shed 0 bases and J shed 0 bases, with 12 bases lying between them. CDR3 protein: CASSLASGTPSYEQYF. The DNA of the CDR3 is TGTGCCAGCAGCTTAGCGTCAGGGACTCCCTCCTACGAGCAGTACTTC.

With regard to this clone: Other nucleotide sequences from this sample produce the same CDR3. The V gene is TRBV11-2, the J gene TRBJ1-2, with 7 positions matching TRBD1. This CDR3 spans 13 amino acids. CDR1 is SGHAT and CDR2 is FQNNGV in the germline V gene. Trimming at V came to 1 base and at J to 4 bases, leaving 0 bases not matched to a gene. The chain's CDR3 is CASSLGQGYGYTF. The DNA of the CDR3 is TGTGCCAGCAGCTTAGGACAGGGCTATGGCTACACCTTC.

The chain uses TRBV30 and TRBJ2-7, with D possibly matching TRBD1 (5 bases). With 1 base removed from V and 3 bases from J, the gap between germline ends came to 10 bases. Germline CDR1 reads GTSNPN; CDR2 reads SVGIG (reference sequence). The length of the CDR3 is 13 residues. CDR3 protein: CAWSGGSDYEQYF. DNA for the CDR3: TGTGCCTGGAGTGGGGGCAGTGACTACGAGCAGTACTTC.

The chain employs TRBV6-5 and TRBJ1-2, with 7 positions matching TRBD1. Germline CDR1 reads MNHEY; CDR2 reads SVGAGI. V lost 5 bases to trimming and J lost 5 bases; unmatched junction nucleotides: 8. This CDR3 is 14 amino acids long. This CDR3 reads CASSRRTGGYGYTF. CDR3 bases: TGTGCCAGCAGTAGAAGGACAGGAGGGTATGGCTACACCTTC.

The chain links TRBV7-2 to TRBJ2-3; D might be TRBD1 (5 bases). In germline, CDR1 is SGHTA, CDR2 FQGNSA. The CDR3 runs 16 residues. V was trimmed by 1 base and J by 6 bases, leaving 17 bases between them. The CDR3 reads CASSLGRAYLGDTQYF. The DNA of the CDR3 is TGTGCCAGCAGCTTAGGCAGGGCTTATTTGGGGGATACGCAGTATTTT.

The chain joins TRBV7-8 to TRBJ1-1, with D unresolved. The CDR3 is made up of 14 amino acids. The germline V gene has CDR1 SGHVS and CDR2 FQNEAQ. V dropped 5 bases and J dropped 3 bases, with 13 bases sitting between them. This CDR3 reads CASSLIPVDTEAFF. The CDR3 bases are TGTGCCAGCAGCCTAATCCCGGTTGACACTGAAGCTTTCTTT.

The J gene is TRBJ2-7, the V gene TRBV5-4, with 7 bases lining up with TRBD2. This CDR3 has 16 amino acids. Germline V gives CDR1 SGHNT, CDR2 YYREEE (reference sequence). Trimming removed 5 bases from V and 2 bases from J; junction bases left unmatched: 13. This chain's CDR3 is CASSNSRRGSPYEQYF. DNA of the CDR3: TGTGCCAGCAGTAATTCCCGGCGGGGGTCCCCCTACGAGCAGTACTTC.